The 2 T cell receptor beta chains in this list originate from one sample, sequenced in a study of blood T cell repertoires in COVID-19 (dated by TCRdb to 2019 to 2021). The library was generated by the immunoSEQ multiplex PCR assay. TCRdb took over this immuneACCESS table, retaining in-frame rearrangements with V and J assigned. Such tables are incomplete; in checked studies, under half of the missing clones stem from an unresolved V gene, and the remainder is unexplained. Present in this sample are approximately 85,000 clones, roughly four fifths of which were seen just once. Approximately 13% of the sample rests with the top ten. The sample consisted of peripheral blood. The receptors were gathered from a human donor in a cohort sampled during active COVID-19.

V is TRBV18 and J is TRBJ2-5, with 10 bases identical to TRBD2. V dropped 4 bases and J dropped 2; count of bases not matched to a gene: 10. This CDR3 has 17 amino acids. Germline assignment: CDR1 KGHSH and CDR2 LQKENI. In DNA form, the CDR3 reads TGTGCCAGCTCACAAACCTTAGCGGGGGGAAATCAAGAGACCCAGTACTTC. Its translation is CASSQTLAGGNQETQYF.

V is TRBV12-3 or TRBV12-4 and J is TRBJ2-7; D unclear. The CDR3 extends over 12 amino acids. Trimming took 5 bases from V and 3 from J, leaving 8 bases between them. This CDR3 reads CASSPSRYEQYF. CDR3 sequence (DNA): TGTGCCAGCAGTCCCTCGCGCTACGAGCAGTACTTC.